Many counts were recorded for the clone carrying this T cell receptor beta chain. Its specificity is unknown. Construction of naive CD8 libraries employed about 17,000 to 1,100,000 sorted cells together with 10%, 30% or 50% RNA. Naive CD8 T cells, phenotype CD8+CD4-CCR7+CD45RA+, were sorted. The CDR3 covers 14 residues. Germline values: CDR1 SQVTM, CDR2 ANQGSEA. The V gene lost 2 bases and the J gene lost 0 bases, with 11 bases spanning the gap. These data belong to a study of molecular identifiers for immune sequencing clone quantification. Broader study findings: Jurkat TCR RNA from one cell was spiked into approximately 930,000 naive cells, and it was reportedly detectable there. For effector cells, clones above 20 RNA copies held over 97% of molecules; for naive cells, under 1%.

TCRdb re-called the PCR reads through MiXCR, storing one row per CDR3 protein. Here the sample spans just under 650,000 distinct CDR3 sequences, about 20% being singletons. The source of this sequence is a human donor in good health. Some libraries in this study had Jurkat cell RNA spiked in. V gene TRBV29-1 combines with J gene TRBJ2-7, with unresolved D. The source material was naive CD8+ T cells from blood, with Jurkat cell RNA spiked in. Described subset: FACS-sorted CD8+CD4-CCR7+CD45RA+ naive T cells. DNA for the CDR3: TGCAGCGTTGAAATCGTGGCAGACTCCTACGAGCAGTACTTC. Its protein product is CSVEIVADSYEQYF.